The T cell receptor (beta chain) described here comes from a study of shared clonotypes between healthy human individuals. Method: immunoSEQ multiplex PCR; TCRdb's copy keeps in-frame clones and lacks some. The data show 1,400,000 or so clones, about 98.5% seen once. The CDR3 is 11 residues long. The germline V gene encodes CDR1 SGHDN and CDR2 FVKESK. The V and J ends lost 4 bases and 7 bases respectively, with 5 bases between them. General study points: In a handful of donors, around 5.5% of naive CD4 clonotypes appeared in common.

Concerning this clone itself: Its specificity is not known.

This sequence was found in a young man in good health. The chain combines TRBV14 with TRBJ2-1; D ambiguous. The specimen was naive CD4+ T cells sorted from blood. Subset: CD45RA+ positively selected. The CDR3 sequence is CASSLGNEQFF. CDR3 DNA sequence: TGTGCCAGCAGCCTCGGGAATGAGCAGTTCTTC.